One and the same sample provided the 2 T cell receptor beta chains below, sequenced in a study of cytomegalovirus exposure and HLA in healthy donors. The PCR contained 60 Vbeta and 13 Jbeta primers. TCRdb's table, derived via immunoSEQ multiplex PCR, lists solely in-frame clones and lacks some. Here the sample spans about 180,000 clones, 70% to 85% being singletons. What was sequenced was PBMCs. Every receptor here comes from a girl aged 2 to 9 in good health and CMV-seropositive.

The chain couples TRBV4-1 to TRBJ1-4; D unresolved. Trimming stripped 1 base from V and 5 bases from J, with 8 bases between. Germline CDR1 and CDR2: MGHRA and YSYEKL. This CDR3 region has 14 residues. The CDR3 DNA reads TGCGCCAGCAGCCAAGTGGAGTCCAATGAAAAACTGTTTTTT. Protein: CASSQVESNEKLFF.

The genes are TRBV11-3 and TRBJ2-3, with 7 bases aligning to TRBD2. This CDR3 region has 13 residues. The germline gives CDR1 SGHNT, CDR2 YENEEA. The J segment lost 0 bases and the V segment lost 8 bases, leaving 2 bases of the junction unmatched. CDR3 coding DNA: TGTGCCAGCGGGAGGGCCAGCACAGATACGCAGTATTTT. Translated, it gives CASGRASTDTQYF.